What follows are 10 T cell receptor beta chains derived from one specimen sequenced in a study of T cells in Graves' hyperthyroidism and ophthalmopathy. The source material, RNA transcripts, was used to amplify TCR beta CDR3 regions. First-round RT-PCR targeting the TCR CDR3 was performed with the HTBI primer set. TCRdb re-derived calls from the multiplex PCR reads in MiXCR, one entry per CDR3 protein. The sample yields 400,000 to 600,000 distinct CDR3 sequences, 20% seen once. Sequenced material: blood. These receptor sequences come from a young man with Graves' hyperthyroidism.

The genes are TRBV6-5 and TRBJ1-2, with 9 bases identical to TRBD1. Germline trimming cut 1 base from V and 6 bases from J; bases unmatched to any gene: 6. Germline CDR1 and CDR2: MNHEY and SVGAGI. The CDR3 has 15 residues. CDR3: CASSYLGTGFDGYTF. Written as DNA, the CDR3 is TGTGCCAGCAGTTACTTAGGGACAGGGTTTGATGGCTACACCTTC.

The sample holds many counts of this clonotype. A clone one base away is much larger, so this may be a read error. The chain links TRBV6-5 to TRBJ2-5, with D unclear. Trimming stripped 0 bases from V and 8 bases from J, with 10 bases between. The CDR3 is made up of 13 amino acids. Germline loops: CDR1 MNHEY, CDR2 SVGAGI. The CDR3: CASSYSTATTQYF. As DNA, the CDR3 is TGTGCCAGCAGTTACTCGACGGCTACCACCCAGTACTTC.

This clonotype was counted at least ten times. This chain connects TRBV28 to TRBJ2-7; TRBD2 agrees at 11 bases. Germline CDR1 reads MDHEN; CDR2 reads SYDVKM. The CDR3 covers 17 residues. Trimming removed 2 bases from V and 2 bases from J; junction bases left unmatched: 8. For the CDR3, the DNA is TGTGCCAGCAGTTTAAGGTTGAGACTAGCGGGAACCTACGAGCAGTACTTC. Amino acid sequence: CASSLRLRLAGTYEQYF.

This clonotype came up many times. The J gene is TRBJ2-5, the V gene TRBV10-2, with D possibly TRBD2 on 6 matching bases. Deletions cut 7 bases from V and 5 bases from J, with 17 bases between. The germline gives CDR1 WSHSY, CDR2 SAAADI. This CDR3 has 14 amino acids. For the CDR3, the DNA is TGCGCCAGCACGGAACGGGGGTCAGGGGAGACCCAGTACTTC. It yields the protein CASTERGSGETQYF.

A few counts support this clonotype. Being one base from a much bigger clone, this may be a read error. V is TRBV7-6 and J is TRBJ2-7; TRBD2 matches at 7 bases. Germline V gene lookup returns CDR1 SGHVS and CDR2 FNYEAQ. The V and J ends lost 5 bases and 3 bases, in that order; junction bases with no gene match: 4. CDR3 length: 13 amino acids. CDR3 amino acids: CASSRDYNYEQYF. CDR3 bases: TGTGCCAGCAGCCGGGACTACAACTACGAGCAGTACTTC.

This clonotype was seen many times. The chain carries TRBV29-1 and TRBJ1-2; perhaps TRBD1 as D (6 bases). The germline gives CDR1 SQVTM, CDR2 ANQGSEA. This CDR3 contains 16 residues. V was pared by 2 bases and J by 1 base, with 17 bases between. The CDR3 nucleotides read TGCAGCGTTGAAAGGGACAACCTGCTACTTAACTATGGCTACACCTTC. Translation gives CSVERDNLLLNYGYTF.

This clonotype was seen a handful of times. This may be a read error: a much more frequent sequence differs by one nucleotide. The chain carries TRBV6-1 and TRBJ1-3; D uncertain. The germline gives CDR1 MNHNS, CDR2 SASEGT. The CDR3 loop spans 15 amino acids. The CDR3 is CASSTLGLSGNTIHF. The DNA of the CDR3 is TGTGCCAGCAGTACCCTGGGCCTCTCTGGAAACACCATACATTTT.

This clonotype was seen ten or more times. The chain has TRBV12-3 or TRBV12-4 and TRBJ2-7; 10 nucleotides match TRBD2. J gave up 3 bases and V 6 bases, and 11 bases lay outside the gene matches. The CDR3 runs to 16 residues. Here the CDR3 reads CASSRPSGGAYYEQYF. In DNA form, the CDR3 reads TGTGCCAGCAGCCGCCCTAGCGGGGGTGCTTACTACGAGCAGTACTTC.

The CDR3 reads CASKKTGTSNTGELFF. The CDR3 coding sequence is TGTGCCAGTAAAAAGACCGGGACATCCAACACCGGGGAGCTGTTTTTT. The genes are TRBV19 and TRBJ2-2; a possible D gene is TRBD1 (6 bases). V lost 7 bases and J lost 2, with 17 bases in between. Germline V gene data show CDR1 as LNHDA and CDR2 as SQIVND (reference sequence). This CDR3 comprises 16 residues.

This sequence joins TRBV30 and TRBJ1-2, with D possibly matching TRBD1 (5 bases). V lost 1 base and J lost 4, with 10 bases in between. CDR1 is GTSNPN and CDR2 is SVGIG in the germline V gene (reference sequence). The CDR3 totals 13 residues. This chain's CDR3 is CAWSALGLYGYTF. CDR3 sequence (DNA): TGTGCCTGGAGTGCCTTGGGGCTCTATGGCTACACCTTC.